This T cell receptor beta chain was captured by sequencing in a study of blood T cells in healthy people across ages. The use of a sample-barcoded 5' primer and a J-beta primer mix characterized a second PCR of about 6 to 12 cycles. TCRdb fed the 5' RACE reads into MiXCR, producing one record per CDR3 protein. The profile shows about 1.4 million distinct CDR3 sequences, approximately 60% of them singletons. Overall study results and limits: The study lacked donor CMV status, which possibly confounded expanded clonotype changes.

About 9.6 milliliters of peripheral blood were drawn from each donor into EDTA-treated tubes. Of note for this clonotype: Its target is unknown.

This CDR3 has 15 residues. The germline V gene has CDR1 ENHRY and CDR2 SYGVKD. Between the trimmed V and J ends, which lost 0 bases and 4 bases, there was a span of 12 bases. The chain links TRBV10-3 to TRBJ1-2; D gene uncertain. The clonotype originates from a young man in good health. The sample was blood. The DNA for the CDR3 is TGTGCCATCAGTGAGTCGGGTAGCAGCCTCTATGGCTACACCTTC. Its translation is CAISESGSSLYGYTF.